Presented here are 18 T cell receptor beta chains from one specimen sequenced in a study of OX40 agonist ivuxolimab in advanced cancers. Method: immunoSEQ multiplex PCR; TCRdb's copy keeps in-frame clones and lacks some. Of roughly 73,000 clones listed, about nine tenths were seen once; the top ten hold around 2.4%. The specimen comprised CD4+ or CD8+ T cells sorted from blood, sampled in a trial of the OX40 agonist ivuxolimab. All receptors come from an adult with an advanced solid tumor such as melanoma, head and neck, liver or kidney cancer.

The chain couples TRBV5-5 to TRBJ1-5, with TRBD1 as a possible D gene (6 bases). Germline V gene lookup returns CDR1 SGHKS and CDR2 YYEKEE (reference sequence). V was cut by 4 bases and J by 5 bases, with 22 bases left in between. The CDR3 is 17 residues long. For the CDR3, the DNA is TGTGCCAGCAGCCCTGGTGTCGGGGGGCCCACTTATCAGCCCCAGCATTTT. Protein: CASSPGVGGPTYQPQHF.

The chain has TRBV4-2 and TRBJ1-1, with D hard to call. Trimming removed 0 bases from V and 1 base from J, with 6 bases in between. Germline V gene data show CDR1 as LGHNA and CDR2 as YNFKEQ. The CDR3 sequence is 14 residues long. The CDR3 coding sequence is TGTGCCAGCAGCCAAGATATCAGGAACACTGAAGCTTTCTTT. Protein product: CASSQDIRNTEAFF.

V gene TRBV2 combines with J gene TRBJ1-6, with 9 bases aligning to TRBD1. The V and J ends lost 6 bases and 7 bases, in that order; junction bases with no gene match: 7. This CDR3 has 15 residues. Germline V gene lookup returns CDR1 SNHLY and CDR2 FYNNEI. The CDR3 region is CASSLQGAWNSPLHF. The CDR3 region has the DNA TGTGCCAGCAGCTTACAGGGGGCCTGGAATTCACCCCTCCACTTT.

This clone was recorded only once. This chain joins TRBV7-2 and TRBJ1-1, with D perhaps TRBD1 (6 bases). Germline lookup yields CDR1 SGHTA and CDR2 FQGNSA. The CDR3 contains 15 residues. The ends were cut back, 1 base at V and 10 bases at J, with 19 bases in the middle. Written as DNA, the CDR3 is TGTGCCAGCAGCTTAGGCGTGTCAGAATGGGGGCGAGCTTTCTTT. Translating it yields CASSLGVSEWGRAFF.

CDR3 sequence (DNA): TGTGCCAGCCATCCAGCGGGAGGCTACAATGAGCAGTTCTTC. Its translation: CASHPAGGYNEQFF. V and J are TRBV2 and TRBJ2-1, with 9 bases aligning to TRBD2. J lost 3 bases, V lost 8 bases, and 5 bases had no gene match. Germline CDR1 and CDR2: SNHLY and FYNNEI. The CDR3 consists of 14 residues.

The V gene is TRBV6-6, the J gene TRBJ1-2, with D hard to call. The germline CDR1 and CDR2 sequences are MNHNY and SVGAGI (reference sequence). This CDR3 is built from 14 residues. Between the trimmed V and J ends, which lost 3 bases and 8 bases, there was a span of 16 bases. The CDR3 reads CASSYTDLPQGYTF. The CDR3 DNA follows: TGTGCCAGCAGTTATACGGACCTCCCGCAGGGCTACACCTTC.

The chain links TRBV6-5 to TRBJ2-7; the D is unclear. The germline V gene encodes CDR1 MNHEY and CDR2 SVGAGI. The V end was cut by 2 bases, the J end by 8 bases, with 16 bases between. The CDR3 has 14 amino acids. The CDR3 reads CASSYPAVEVQQYF. CDR3 sequence (DNA): TGTGCCAGCAGTTACCCCGCAGTTGAGGTGCAGCAGTACTTC.

The J gene is TRBJ1-1, the V gene TRBV5-6, with a possible D match to TRBD1 (5 bases). CDR3 length: 15 amino acids. Trimming removed 0 bases at V and 3 bases at J, with 12 bases between. Germline assignment: CDR1 SGHDT and CDR2 YYEEEE. For the CDR3, the DNA is TGTGCCAGCAGCTTGGAAGGGGAGGAGGACACTGAAGCTTTCTTT. This encodes CASSLEGEEDTEAFF.

Worth noting for this clone: The sample carries other DNA sequences with the same CDR3. The gene calls are TRBV7-9 and TRBJ2-5; TRBD1 might be the D (6 bases). V lost 4 bases to trimming and J lost 1 base, with 19 bases between them. Germline CDR1 is SEHNR and CDR2 is FQNEAQ (reference sequence). The length of the CDR3 is 17 residues. The CDR3, as DNA: TGTGCCAGCAGCTCCAGGCAGGGGAGTTTATTCCAAGAGACCCAGTACTTC. Protein product: CASSSRQGSLFQETQYF.

In its sample, this clone was seen a few times. The chain couples TRBV14 to TRBJ1-5; D is possibly TRBD1 (5 bases). The germline V gene has CDR1 SGHDN and CDR2 FVKESK. The CDR3 length is 13 residues. V lost 4 bases and J 5 bases, leaving 9 bases between the germline ends. The CDR3 DNA follows: TGTGCCAGCAGCCTCGACAGTTATCAGCCCCAGCATTTT. Protein sequence: CASSLDSYQPQHF.

The chain recombines TRBV5-1 with TRBJ2-5; D may be TRBD1 (6 bases). The CDR3 runs 14 residues. Looked up from germline, CDR1 is SGHRS and CDR2 is YFSETQ. V lost 2 bases, J lost 3 bases, and 11 bases lay in between. Here the CDR3 reads CASSFGAGEETQYF. The CDR3 DNA reads as TGCGCCAGCAGCTTCGGGGCAGGGGAAGAGACCCAGTACTTC. The whole variable domain, remainder taken from reference TRBV5-1 and TRBJ2-5, is KAGVTQTPRYLIKTRGQQVTLSCSPISGHRSVSWYQQTPGQGLQFLFEYFSETQRNKGNFPGRFSGRQFSNSRSEMNVSTLELGDSALYLCASSFGAGEETQYFGPGTRLLVL.

As DNA, the CDR3 is TGTGCCAGCAGTCCCCAGAGGTCCTACAATGAGCAGTTCTTC. It specifies CASSPQRSYNEQFF. The genes are TRBV27 and TRBJ2-1; D not resolved. CDR1 and CDR2 from the germline V gene are MNHEY and SMNVEV (reference sequence). This CDR3 is built from 14 residues. The V gene lost 5 bases and the J gene lost 1 base, with 9 bases spanning the gap.

The chain recombines TRBV7-9 with TRBJ1-5; TRBD1 is a possible D gene (6 bases). This CDR3 has 15 residues. Trimming stripped 5 bases from V and 2 bases from J, with 13 bases between. In germline, CDR1 is SEHNR, CDR2 FQNEAQ (reference sequence). The CDR3 protein is CASSANRAGNQPQHF. CDR3 DNA: TGTGCCAGCAGCGCAAACAGGGCTGGCAATCAGCCCCAGCATTTT.

CDR3 amino acids: CASSSDLYEQYF. For the CDR3, the DNA is TGTGCCAGCAGCTCGGACCTATACGAGCAGTACTTC. The genes are TRBV7-9 and TRBJ2-7, with D unresolved. In germline, CDR1 is SEHNR, CDR2 FQNEAQ (reference sequence). Trimming stripped 4 bases from V and 4 bases from J, with 8 bases between. This CDR3 has 12 amino acids.

This clone occurred once. The chain carries TRBV21-1 and TRBJ1-6; TRBD1, the D gene given by the table, was not confirmed from the DNA. TRBV21-1 is tagged as a pseudogene. The CDR3 length is 16 residues. CDR3 sequence: CASYLGGPRGNSPLHF. The CDR3, as DNA: TGTGCCAGCTATCTCGGCGGGCCGAGGGGGAATTCACCCCTCCACTTT.

The chain carries TRBV13 and TRBJ2-1, with 10 bases lining up with TRBD2. This CDR3 spans 16 amino acids. CDR1 PRHDT and CDR2 FYEKMQ come from the germline V gene (reference sequence). The V and J ends lost 2 bases and 8 bases, in that order; junction bases with no gene match: 9. The CDR3 spells CASSLRLAGELDEQFF. The CDR3 DNA sequence: TGTGCCAGCAGCTTACGGCTAGCGGGAGAACTCGATGAGCAGTTCTTC.

The chain combines TRBV7-2 with TRBJ2-4; no clear D. The germline V gene has CDR1 SGHTA and CDR2 FQGNSA. The V gene lost 3 bases and the J gene lost 5 bases, with 8 bases spanning the gap. The CDR3 has 13 amino acids. The CDR3 reads CASSLADQNIQYF. As DNA, the CDR3 is TGTGCCAGCAGCTTGGCAGATCAAAACATTCAGTACTTC.

The J gene is TRBJ2-5, the V gene TRBV4-2, with D perhaps TRBD2 (5 bases). Germline CDR1 and CDR2: LGHNA and YNFKEQ. This CDR3 is 16 amino acids long. V was pared by 4 bases and J by 1 base, with 16 bases between. CDR3 nucleotide sequence: TGTGCCAGCAGCCCATCCGGGTCTAGCACCCAAGAGACCCAGTACTTC. It codes for CASSPSGSSTQETQYF.